One T cell receptor beta chain is described in this entry. The data belong to a study of blood T cell repertoires in COVID-19. Study background: In each case, the material was cDNA or gDNA derived from T cells, B-cell-depleted T cells, or PBMCs.

Germline V gene lookup returns CDR1 SGHDT and CDR2 YYEEEE. The CDR3 totals 16 residues. Trimming stripped 5 bases from V and 0 bases from J, with 14 bases between. Profiled with immunoSEQ multiplex PCR; TCRdb holds only in-frame clones, not every one. The sample comprises over 100,000 clones, around 80% of which are singletons, and around 4.7% rests with the top ten. The V gene is TRBV5-6, the J gene TRBJ2-2; perhaps TRBD1 as D (6 bases). This sequence originates from a human donor in a cohort sampled during active or convalescent COVID-19. The specimen was peripheral blood. Here the CDR3 reads CASRGVDSANTGELFF. Written as DNA, the CDR3 is TGTGCCAGCAGGGGCGTGGACAGCGCGAACACCGGGGAGCTGTTTTTT.